The 6 T cell receptor beta chains in this list originate from one sample, sequenced in a study of T cells in Graves' hyperthyroidism and ophthalmopathy. Using RNA transcripts as the source, TCR beta CDR3 regions were amplified. TCR CDR3 regions were first amplified by RT-PCR with HTBI primers. TCRdb itself ran the multiplex PCR reads through MiXCR, one entry per CDR3 protein. The data hold approximately 400,000 distinct CDR3 sequences, with about 20% observed a single time. Sequenced sample: blood. The receptors derive from a woman aged 18-29 years with Graves' hyperthyroidism.

This clonotype was recorded many times. V and J are TRBV28 and TRBJ1-5; D call uncertain. The CDR3 runs to 12 residues. CDR1 is MDHEN and CDR2 is SYDVKM in the germline V gene. V was trimmed by 3 bases and J by 6 bases, leaving 6 bases between them. CDR3 region: CASSFRAQPQHF. The CDR3 DNA sequence: TGTGCCAGCAGTTTCCGGGCTCAGCCCCAGCATTTT.

This rearrangement joins TRBV30 to TRBJ1-1; the match to TRBD1 covers 9 bases. The CDR3 spans 14 residues. CDR1 is GTSNPN, CDR2 SVGIG, per germline (reference sequence). With 5 bases clipped from V and 3 bases from J, the junction kept 7 bases outside the gene matches. The CDR3 nucleotides read TGTGCCTGGGGTGACGACAGGGGGTACACTGAAGCTTTCTTT. Encoded protein: CAWGDDRGYTEAFF.

This clonotype was seen ten or more times. The rearrangement links TRBV11-2 to TRBJ2-7; D gene uncertain. V lost 4 bases to trimming and J lost 3 bases, with 10 bases between them. Germline CDR1 is SGHAT and CDR2 is FQNNGV. The CDR3 consists of 13 residues. CDR3 in amino acids: CASSSLHYYEQYF. CDR3 nucleotide sequence: TGTGCCAGCAGCTCCCTTCACTACTACGAGCAGTACTTC.

At least ten counts were recorded for this clonotype. The rearrangement links TRBV6-5 to TRBJ2-5, with 9 bases matching TRBD1. The CDR3 spans 14 residues. Germline V gene data show CDR1 as MNHEY and CDR2 as SVGAGI. The junction had 5 bases not matched to a gene; V was cut back by 5 bases and J by 4 bases. CDR3 sequence (DNA): TGTGCCAGCAGTAACAGGGGGCTCATAGAGACCCAGTACTTC. Its translation is CASSNRGLIETQYF.

Many counts were recorded for this clonotype. J is TRBJ1-1 and V is TRBV18; D unresolved. Trimming shortened V by 0 bases and J by 3 bases, and 8 bases separated the two germline ends. Germline V gene sequence: CDR1 KGHSH, CDR2 LQKENI. The CDR3 is 14 amino acids. Here the CDR3 DNA reads TGTGCCAGCTCACCACCGGGCACGCACACTGAAGCTTTCTTT. Residues: CASSPPGTHTEAFF.

With respect to this clonotype: A read error may explain this, as a much larger clone is one base away. The final CDR3 position lacks the conserved phenylalanine or tryptophan, pointing to a likely read error. The chain has TRBV24-1 and TRBJ1-5; D may be TRBD1 (5 bases). From germline, CDR1 is KGHDR and CDR2 SFDVKD. V was cut by 3 bases and J by 3 bases, with 11 bases left in between. This CDR3 comprises 15 residues. Written as DNA, the CDR3 is TGTGCCACCAGTGATCCCGGGGACCCCAATCAGCCCCAGCATCTT. Its protein is CATSDPGDPNQPQHL.